Listed below are T cell receptor beta chains from one sample, sequenced in a study of T-cell memory formation after mild COVID-19. From the 5' RACE reads, TCRdb called clonotypes with MiXCR, one entry per CDR3 protein. The sample comprises approximately 570,000 distinct CDR3 sequences, roughly 18% of which are singletons, and 12% rests with the top ten. The sample taken for sequencing was PBMCs or a T cell subset sorted from them (not recorded which). The source is an adult woman who had mild COVID-19 (a few samples of this study predate the infection). Cell type and time point are not known. Both conserved end residues are trimmed from each CDR3. D genes are given only for firm matches.

J gene | V gene | D gene | CDR3 protein
TRBJ1-6 | TRBV20-1 | TRBD1 | SARTDRGRNSPLH
TRBJ2-1 | TRBV6-6 | . | ASSYSISYNEQF
TRBJ1-2 | TRBV5-6 | TRBD1 | ASSLGQGDYGYT
TRBJ1-1 | TRBV12-3/TRBV12-4 | . | ASSLDHMNTEAF
TRBJ1-1 | TRBV5-1 | TRBD1 | ASSPTQGGTEAF
TRBJ2-1 | TRBV20-1 | . | SYLEVRGRNEQF
TRBJ2-7 | TRBV27 | . | ASSLSVPAFYEQY
TRBJ2-1 | TRBV19 | . | ASSTRPDAAGSYNEQF
TRBJ1-5 | TRBV24-1 | . | ATSDPLGTPQH
TRBJ1-1 | TRBV19 | . | ASIDWGEAF
TRBJ2-3 | TRBV9 | TRBD2 | ASSVESGRPDTQY
TRBJ1-2 | TRBV11-1 | . | ASSLLPLNYGYT
TRBJ2-5 | TRBV5-5 | . | ASSRGHLQETQY
TRBJ2-5 | TRBV20-1 | . | SAREGTRETQY
TRBJ1-4 | TRBV7-9 | . | ASSFPTGAREKLF
TRBJ1-2 | TRBV5-1 | . | ASAGEYYGYT
TRBJ2-1 | TRBV24-1 | TRBD1 | ATSDWTGHEQF
TRBJ2-4 | TRBV7-9 | TRBD1 | ASSLTTGTKNIQY
TRBJ1-5 | TRBV6-1 | . | ASSEAARAGEAQH
TRBJ2-5 | TRBV29-1 | TRBD2 | SVEEIGREETQY
TRBJ2-3 | TRBV12-3/TRBV12-4 | . | ASSSLRADTQY
TRBJ2-5 | TRBV6-6 | . | ASSSLGYQETQY
TRBJ1-5 | TRBV30 | . | AWSLGVNSNQPQH
TRBJ2-7 | TRBV11-2 | TRBD2 | ASSLGGRAGEQY
TRBJ2-3 | TRBV10-3 | . | AISEGTDTQY
TRBJ2-3 | TRBV7-6 | . | ASNSRGDTQY
TRBJ1-1 | TRBV5-6 | TRBD1 | ASSTLQGAYTEAF
TRBJ1-4 | TRBV5-4 | TRBD1 | ASSSGTELFGGLF
TRBJ2-5 | TRBV7-3 | . | ASSLVGQGETQY
TRBJ2-5 | TRBV5-1 | TRBD1 | ASSAGQGGETQY
TRBJ2-7 | TRBV3-1 | TRBD1 | ASSQGTGHY
TRBJ1-1 | TRBV30 | . | ASFSKGVVLHAEAF
TRBJ2-1 | TRBV11-2 | TRBD2 | ASSLRLAGLRQF
TRBJ1-5 | TRBV15 | TRBD1 | ATLPTGVGNQPQH
TRBJ1-5 | TRBV10-2 | . | ASSETGNQPQH
TRBJ2-3 | TRBV24-1 | . | ATSDVRGAKTSTDTQY
TRBJ2-5 | TRBV18 | TRBD2 | ASSPTSSGGEKQETQY
TRBJ1-1 | TRBV4-3 | . | ASSQERTDEAF
TRBJ2-1 | TRBV15 | . | ATSSPGGGGGQF
TRBJ2-2 | TRBV24-1 | . | ATSDSRRNTGELF
TRBJ2-7 | TRBV14 | TRBD1 | ASSQGSGTGLYEQY
TRBJ2-1 | TRBV24-1 | . | ATSDTPPHEQF
TRBJ2-2 | TRBV19 | TRBD1 | ASRETGVNTGELF
TRBJ2-7 | TRBV27 | . | ASSLSGPTYEQY
TRBJ2-7 | TRBV29-1 | . | SVDRGGSYEQY
TRBJ2-7 | TRBV9 | . | ASSPSGTVGEQY
TRBJ2-4 | TRBV2 | . | ASSEEVVYIQY
TRBJ2-2 | TRBV4-2 | TRBD2 | ASSQGSGSGRTGELF
TRBJ2-7 | TRBV10-3 | . | AILTDPNSYEQY
TRBJ2-2 | TRBV5-1 | TRBD1 | ASSSTGITGELF
TRBJ2-7 | TRBV5-1 | . | ASSLGEGVHEQY
TRBJ2-1 | TRBV7-6 | TRBD1 | ASSLATRDRSYNEQF
TRBJ2-1 | TRBV20-1 | TRBD1 | SARGRGLHNEQF
TRBJ2-1 | TRBV4-1 | TRBD1 | ASSQGGPGTGKTGEQF
TRBJ2-5 | TRBV6-5 | TRBD2 | ASSPLVIAGGPYQETQY
TRBJ2-3 | TRBV11-2 | . | ASSPPSFDTQY
TRBJ2-2 | TRBV15 | . | ATSRGDTTNTGELF
TRBJ2-2 | TRBV12-3/TRBV12-4 | . | ASTPGENTGELF
TRBJ2-3 | TRBV20-1 | . | SAKQGFGTDTQY
TRBJ1-2 | TRBV12-3/TRBV12-4 | TRBD1 | ASSADRRSGYT